One and the same sample provided the 5 T cell receptor beta chains below, sequenced in a study of blood T cells in healthy people across ages. Primed by a sample-barcoded 5' primer and a J-beta primer mix, a second PCR proceeded for roughly 7 to 11 cycles. MiXCR, applied by TCRdb to the 5' RACE reads, yields one record per CDR3 protein. The sample lists over 1,500,000 distinct CDR3 sequences, approximately 50% seen once, with approximately 2% in the top ten. The sequencing sample was made of blood. The receptors derive from a middle-aged woman in good health.

In this sample, this clonotype turned up once. This rearrangement joins TRBV5-1 to TRBJ2-1; D is possibly TRBD1 or TRBD2 (5 bases each). Germline CDR1 is SGHRS and CDR2 is YFSETQ. The CDR3 is 16 residues long. The V end lost 0 bases, the J end lost 6 bases, and 16 bases lay between the germline ends. The CDR3 sequence is CASSLDGTPGGNEQFF. The CDR3 DNA reads TGCGCCAGCAGCTTGGATGGGACCCCAGGAGGCAATGAGCAGTTCTTC.

The sample holds one count of this clonotype. This CDR3 is CASSPDTGQPQHF. In nucleotides, the CDR3 is TGTGCCAGCAGCCCTGACACAGGACAGCCCCAGCATTTT. The chain is built from TRBV7-6 and TRBJ1-5; maybe TRBD1 (5 bases). The ends were cut back, 5 bases at V and 7 bases at J, with 12 bases in the middle. Germline CDR1 reads SGHVS; CDR2 reads FNYEAQ. This CDR3 region has 13 residues. The whole variable domain, filled in from reference TRBV7-6 and TRBJ1-5, reads GAGVSQSPRYKVTKRGQDVALRCDPISGHVSLYWYRQALGQGPEFLTYFNYEAQQDKSGLPNDRFSAERPEGSISTLTIQRTEQRDSAMYRCASSPDTGQPQHFGDGTRLSIL.

V usage is TRBV6-1 and J usage is TRBJ2-3, with a weak D call TRBD1 (5 bases). This CDR3 has 15 residues. Trimming pared 5 bases from V and 2 bases from J, leaving 14 bases between. Looked up from germline, CDR1 is MNHNS and CDR2 is SASEGT. CDR3 nucleotide sequence: TGTGCCAGCAGTTGGCAGGGCATATTCACAGATACGCAGTATTTT. As protein: CASSWQGIFTDTQYF.

V gene TRBV9 combines with J gene TRBJ2-3, with 8 bases aligning to TRBD2. The CDR3 totals 16 residues. V trimming: 3 bases; J trimming: 2 bases; junction bases outside the gene matches: 8. Per germline, CDR1 SGDLS and CDR2 YYNGEE. CDR3 DNA sequence: TGTGCCAGCAGCGAGGTAGCGGGGAGACCCACAGATACGCAGTATTTT. Its protein is CASSEVAGRPTDTQYF.

A few counts support this clonotype. V usage is TRBV15 and J usage is TRBJ2-3; 7 nucleotides align to TRBD1. The germline V gene has CDR1 LNHNV and CDR2 YYDKDF (reference sequence). V gave up 0 bases and J gave up 3 bases; unmatched junction bases: 3. The CDR3 has 15 amino acids. The CDR3 bases are TGTGCCACCAGCAGAGAGGCCAGGGGGACAGATACGCAGTATTTT. It translates to CATSREARGTDTQYF.